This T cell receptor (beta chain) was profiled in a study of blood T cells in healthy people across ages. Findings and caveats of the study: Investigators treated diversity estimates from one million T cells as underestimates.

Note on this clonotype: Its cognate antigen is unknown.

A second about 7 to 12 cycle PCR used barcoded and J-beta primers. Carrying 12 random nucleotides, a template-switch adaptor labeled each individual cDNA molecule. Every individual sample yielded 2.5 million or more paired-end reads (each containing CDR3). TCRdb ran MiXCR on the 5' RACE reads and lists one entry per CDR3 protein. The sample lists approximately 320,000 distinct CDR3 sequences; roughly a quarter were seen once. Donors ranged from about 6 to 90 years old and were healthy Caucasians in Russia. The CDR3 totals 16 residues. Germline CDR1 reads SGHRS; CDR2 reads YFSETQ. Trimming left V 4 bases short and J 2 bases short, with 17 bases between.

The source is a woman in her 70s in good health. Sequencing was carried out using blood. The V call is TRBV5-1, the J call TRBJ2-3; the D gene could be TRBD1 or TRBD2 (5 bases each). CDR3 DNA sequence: TGCGCCAGCAGCAGTGCCGGGGCCGTCTTCACAGATACGCAGTATTTT. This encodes CASSSAGAVFTDTQYF.